This record concerns one T cell receptor (beta chain) sequence. The antigen remains unidentified. The entry originates in a study of T cells expressing NK-cell markers. Study at large: Repertoire data for TCR beta were derived from sorted T cells (CD3+CD56+NKG2C+, CD3+CD56+NKG2C- and CD3+CD56-NKG2C+). Whole-study results and caveats: Whether the expanded NKG2C+ T cell clones recognized HCMV remained unclear.

TCRdb reworked the 5' RACE reads into one entry per CDR3 protein, no DNA. Reported are fewer than 550,000 distinct CDR3 sequences; the ten largest clones contain 1.4%. The CDR3 loop spans 14 amino acids. Germline V gene lookup returns CDR1 SQVTM and CDR2 ANQGSEA. The sample comprised blood T cells: a sorted CD56 or NKG2C T cell subset, CD4+ or CD8+ T cells, or bulk PBMC T cells (not recorded which). V gene TRBV29-1 combines with J gene TRBJ2-7; absent DNA, TCRdb's TRBD2 call cannot be checked. This TCR derives from a woman aged 50 to 60 in good health. CDR3 loop: CSIRSGTSLYEQYF.